This T cell receptor beta chain was retrieved from a study of control samples from healthy donors and cancer patients. Assay used: immunoSEQ multiplex PCR; TCRdb lists only in-frame clones, some missing. Counted here are 100,000 to 120,000 clones, 83% occurring once; the ten biggest clones make up about 13%. There are 11 residues in the CDR3. J gave up 6 bases and V 8 bases, and 0 bases lay outside the gene matches. Germline lookup yields CDR1 MNHEY and CDR2 SVGAGI. The sequencing sample was made of blood. The TCR comes from a woman between 45 and 65 years old in good health. The chain couples TRBV6-5 to TRBJ2-2, with 7 bases that match TRBD2. The DNA for the CDR3 is TGTGCCAGCGGGGGGGCCGGGGAGCTGTTTTTT. As protein: CASGGAGELFF.